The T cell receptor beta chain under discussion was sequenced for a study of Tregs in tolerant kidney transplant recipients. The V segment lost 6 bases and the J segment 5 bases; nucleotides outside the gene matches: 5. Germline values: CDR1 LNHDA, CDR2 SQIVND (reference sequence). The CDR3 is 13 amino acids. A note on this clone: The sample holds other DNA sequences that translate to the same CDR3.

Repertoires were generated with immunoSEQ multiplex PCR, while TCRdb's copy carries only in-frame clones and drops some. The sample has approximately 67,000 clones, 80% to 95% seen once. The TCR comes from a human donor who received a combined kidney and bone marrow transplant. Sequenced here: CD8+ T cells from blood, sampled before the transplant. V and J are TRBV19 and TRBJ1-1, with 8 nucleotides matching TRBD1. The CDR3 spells CASSTTGVTEAFF. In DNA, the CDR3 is TGTGCCAGTAGCACGACAGGGGTGACTGAAGCTTTCTTT.